These T cell receptor beta chains were read from a single sample in a study of T cell responses to AZD1222 COVID-19 vaccine. Repertoires were generated with immunoSEQ multiplex PCR, while TCRdb's copy carries only in-frame clones and drops some. Of 99,000 or so clones in the sample, about 81% were seen once. The specimen comprised peripheral blood, sampled on day 0 of AZD1222 vaccination. Receptor source: an adult in good health. CDR3s include the opening cysteine and the closing phenylalanine or tryptophan. A D gene is named only where the DNA matches it firmly. Expanded clones are given a class, and other clones once, few, many or no size at all.

TRBD2,TRBV10-2,once,TRBJ2-3,CASSEFLAGATDTQYF,TGCGCCAGCAGTGAGTTCCTAGCGGGGGCCACAGATACGCAGTATTTT
NA,TRBV4-1,NA,TRBJ1-1,CASSQRSLNTEAFF,TGCGCCAGCAGCCAAAGGTCGTTGAACACTGAAGCTTTCTTT
TRBD2,TRBV7-8,once,TRBJ2-1,CASSYHRTSGGAGEQFF,TGTGCCAGCAGCTACCACAGGACTAGCGGGGGGGCCGGTGAGCAGTTCTTC
NA,TRBV5-4,few,TRBJ1-3,CASSLSLNSGNTIYF,TGTGCCAGCAGCTTGAGCCTGAACTCTGGAAACACCATATATTTT
NA,TRBV6-5,few,TRBJ2-5,CASSQQGRETQYF,TGTGCCAGCAGCCAACAAGGTCGAGAGACCCAGTACTTC
NA,TRBV12-3/TRBV12-4,NA,TRBJ2-3,CASSSGTTDTQYF,TGTGCCAGCAGTTCGGGGACTACAGATACGCAGTATTTT
TRBD1,TRBV5-5,NA,TRBJ1-2,CASSLERQGTANYGYTF,TGTGCCAGCAGCTTGGAAAGGCAGGGGACAGCTAACTATGGCTACACCTTC
TRBD1,TRBV5-3,NA,TRBJ1-5,CARSLETGGQPQHF,TGTGCCAGAAGCTTGGAGACAGGGGGTCAGCCCCAGCATTTT
TRBD1,TRBV6-1,few,TRBJ1-6,CASSEGDSRGSPLHF,TGTGCCAGCAGTGAAGGGGACAGCCGGGGTTCACCCCTCCACTTT
NA,TRBV10-2,NA,TRBJ1-4,CASTGVGEKLFF,TGCGCCAGCACTGGGGTGGGTGAAAAACTGTTTTTT
NA,TRBV9,NA,TRBJ1-2,CASSVSRGYTF,TGTGCCAGCAGCGTATCCCGCGGCTACACCTTC
NA,TRBV2,NA,TRBJ2-7,CASIRGSYEQYF,TGTGCCAGCATCAGGGGATCCTACGAGCAGTACTTC
NA,TRBV5-1,few,TRBJ1-1,CASSLAVAGSTEAFF,TGCGCCAGCAGCTTGGCCGTGGCAGGGTCCACTGAAGCTTTCTTT
NA,TRBV4-3,NA,TRBJ1-5,CASSQDPHQPQHF,TGCGCCAGCAGCCAAGACCCCCATCAGCCCCAGCATTTT
NA,TRBV7-2,NA,TRBJ1-2,CASSLGQGGSYGYTF,TGTGCCAGCAGCTTAGGGCAGGGTGGCTCCTATGGCTACACCTTC
NA,TRBV6-5,NA,TRBJ1-1,CASSYSFANTEAFF,TGTGCCAGCAGTTACTCCTTTGCGAACACTGAAGCTTTCTTT
NA,TRBV7-2,few,TRBJ1-5,CASSLDYSKPQHF,TGTGCCAGCAGCTTAGATTACTCTAAGCCCCAGCATTTT
NA,TRBV10-2,once,TRBJ2-3,CASVEVDTQYF,TGCGCCAGCGTAGAGGTGGATACGCAGTATTTT
NA,TRBV10-3,NA,TRBJ1-5,CAAGTGQGLNQPQHF,TGTGCCGCGGGGACCGGGCAGGGCCTAAATCAGCCCCAGCATTTT
TRBD1,TRBV5-1,NA,TRBJ2-1,CASSSGQTSSYNEQFF,TGCGCCAGCAGCTCGGGACAGACGAGCTCCTACAATGAGCAGTTCTTC
TRBD2,TRBV25-1,NA,TRBJ2-3,CASSFLAGADTQYF,TGTGCCAGCAGTTTCCTAGCGGGGGCAGATACGCAGTATTTT
NA,TRBV18,NA,TRBJ1-5,CASSPFSGGSNQPQHF,TGTGCCAGCTCACCATTCAGCGGGGGTAGCAATCAGCCCCAGCATTTT
NA,TRBV18,NA,TRBJ1-1,CASSQLSSLSDTEAFF,TGTGCCAGCTCACAACTTTCCAGCCTCAGCGACACTGAAGCTTTCTTT
NA,TRBV6-2/TRBV6-3,NA,TRBJ1-1,CASSERQGIEAFF,TGTGCCAGCAGCGAGAGGCAGGGGATTGAAGCTTTCTTT
NA,TRBV29-1,NA,TRBJ1-1,CSVVATGTNTEAFF,TGCAGCGTAGTTGCGACAGGAACGAACACTGAAGCTTTCTTT
TRBD2,TRBV5-6,NA,TRBJ2-4,CASSLGGGAGFTKNIQYF,TGTGCCAGCAGCTTGGGCGGGGGGGCCGGTTTTACCAAAAACATTCAGTACTTC
TRBD1,TRBV6-5,NA,TRBJ1-1,CACRGQGNTEAFF,TGTGCATGCAGGGGGCAAGGGAACACTGAAGCTTTCTTT
NA,TRBV21-1,NA,TRBJ1-2,CASRATGEAYGYTF,TGTGCCAGCAGGGCAACAGGGGAAGCCTATGGCTACACCTTC
NA,TRBV7-9,NA,TRBJ1-2,CASSLGASLYGYTF,TGTGCCAGCAGCTTAGGTGCCAGCCTCTATGGCTACACCTTC
NA,TRBV7-2,NA,TRBJ2-7,CASSLMKQGGYEQYF,TGTGCCAGCAGCCTGATGAAACAGGGGGGGTACGAGCAGTACTTC
TRBD1,TRBV12-5,NA,TRBJ2-7,CASGLLTGGKQYF,TGTGCTAGTGGTTTGCTGACAGGGGGGAAGCAGTACTTC
NA,TRBV13,NA,TRBJ2-3,CASSSWTSADTQYF,TGTGCCAGCAGCTCCTGGACCAGCGCAGATACGCAGTATTTT
NA,TRBV27,NA,TRBJ2-1,CASSPGLNEQFF,TGTGCCAGCAGCCCAGGACTCAATGAGCAGTTCTTC
NA,TRBV9,NA,TRBJ1-3,CASSVYEVADGNTIYF,TGTGCCAGCAGCGTATACGAGGTGGCGGATGGAAACACCATATATTTT
TRBD2,TRBV29-1,NA,TRBJ2-3,CSVVWAGGTTDTQYF,TGCAGCGTTGTTTGGGCGGGGGGGACGACAGATACGCAGTATTTT
NA,TRBV5-1,NA,TRBJ2-1,CASSLGRSDEQFF,TGCGCCAGCAGCTTAGGTAGAAGCGATGAGCAGTTCTTC
TRBD2,TRBV6-4,NA,TRBJ2-1,CASSELAGAHNEQFF,TGTGCCAGCAGTGAACTAGCGGGGGCCCACAATGAGCAGTTCTTC
TRBD1,TRBV5-1,NA,TRBJ2-5,CASSSNGWDRGETQYF,TGCGCCAGCAGCTCCAACGGGTGGGACAGGGGAGAGACCCAGTACTTC
TRBD1,TRBV4-3,NA,TRBJ1-4,CASSQSRTGKDEKLFF,TGCGCCAGCAGCCAGAGCAGGACAGGGAAGGATGAAAAACTGTTTTTT
NA,TRBV4-3,once,TRBJ2-1,CASSQDPTVYNEQFF,TGCGCCAGCAGCCAAGATCCAACAGTCTACAATGAGCAGTTCTTC
NA,TRBV12-3/TRBV12-4,NA,TRBJ1-1,CASSDPGEPEAFF,TGTGCCAGCAGTGACCCAGGGGAGCCTGAAGCTTTCTTT
TRBD1,TRBV12-3/TRBV12-4,NA,TRBJ1-1,CASTLGQGTEAFF,TGTGCCAGCACATTGGGACAGGGAACTGAAGCTTTCTTT
NA,TRBV29-1,NA,TRBJ1-2,CSVLLRYGYTF,TGCAGCGTACTTTTAAGATATGGCTACACCTTC
NA,TRBV5-6,once,TRBJ1-5,CASSLAGYSQPQHF,TGTGCCAGCAGCTTGGCAGGGTATAGTCAGCCCCAGCATTTT
NA,TRBV19,few,TRBJ2-7,CASSRGPESYEQYF,TGTGCCAGTAGTCGAGGACCTGAGAGCTACGAGCAGTACTTC
TRBD1,TRBV5-1,NA,TRBJ2-7,CASEFGTGPYEQYF,TGCGCCAGCGAATTCGGGACAGGCCCCTACGAGCAGTACTTC
NA,TRBV30,NA,TRBJ1-1,CAWGLTIGNTEAFF,TGTGCCTGGGGCCTTACTATAGGGAACACTGAAGCTTTCTTT
NA,TRBV7-3,NA,TRBJ2-5,CASSLGRKFQETQYF,TGTGCCAGCAGCTTAGGGAGGAAGTTCCAAGAGACCCAGTACTTC
NA,TRBV6-2/TRBV6-3,NA,TRBJ2-2,CASRPNAGELFF,TGTGCCAGCAGGCCTAATGCCGGGGAGCTGTTTTTT
NA,TRBV6-4,few,TRBJ1-1,CASSDDPEGTEAFF,TGTGCCAGCAGTGACGATCCAGAGGGTACTGAAGCTTTCTTT
NA,TRBV11-3,NA,TRBJ2-7,CASSLGPEYEQYF,TGTGCCAGCAGCTTAGGGCCGGAGTACGAGCAGTACTTC
NA,TRBV3-1/TRBV3-2,NA,TRBJ2-7,CASSQGQGGDEQYF,TGTGCCAGCAGCCAAGGGCAGGGAGGTGACGAGCAGTACTTC
NA,TRBV21-1,NA,TRBJ1-6,CASSEGALRAFSPLHF,TGTGCCAGCAGCGAGGGAGCCCTCCGGGCTTTTTCACCCCTCCACTTT